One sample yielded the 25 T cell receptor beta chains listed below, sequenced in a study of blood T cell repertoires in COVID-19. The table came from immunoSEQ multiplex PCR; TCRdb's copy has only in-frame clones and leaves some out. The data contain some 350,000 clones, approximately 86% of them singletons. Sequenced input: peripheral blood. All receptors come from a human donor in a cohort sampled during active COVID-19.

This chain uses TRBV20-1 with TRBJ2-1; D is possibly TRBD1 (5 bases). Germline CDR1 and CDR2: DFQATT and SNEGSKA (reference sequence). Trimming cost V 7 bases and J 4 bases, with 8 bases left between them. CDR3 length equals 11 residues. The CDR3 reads CSVYRYNEQFF. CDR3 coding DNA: TGCAGTGTCTACAGGTACAATGAGCAGTTCTTC.

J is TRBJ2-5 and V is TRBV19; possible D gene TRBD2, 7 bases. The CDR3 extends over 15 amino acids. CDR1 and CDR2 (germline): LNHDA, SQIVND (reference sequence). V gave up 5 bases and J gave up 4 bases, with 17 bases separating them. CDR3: CASSLGGGEGETQYF. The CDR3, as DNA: TGTGCCAGTAGTCTTGGAGGGGGGGAGGGAGAGACCCAGTACTTC.

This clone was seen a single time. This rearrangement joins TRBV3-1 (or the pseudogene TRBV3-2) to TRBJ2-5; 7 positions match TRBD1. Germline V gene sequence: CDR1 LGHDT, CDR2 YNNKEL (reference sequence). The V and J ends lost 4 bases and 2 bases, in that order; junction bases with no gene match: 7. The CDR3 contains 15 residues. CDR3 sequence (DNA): TGTGCCAGCAGCCTCCGGGACAGAGGACAAGAGACCCAGTACTTC. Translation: CASSLRDRGQETQYF.

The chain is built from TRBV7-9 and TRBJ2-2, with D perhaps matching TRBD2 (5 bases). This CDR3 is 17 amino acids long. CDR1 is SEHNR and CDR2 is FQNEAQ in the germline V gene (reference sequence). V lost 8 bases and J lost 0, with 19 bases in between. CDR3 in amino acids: CASARDSWKANTGELFF. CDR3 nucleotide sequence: TGTGCCAGCGCTCGGGATTCCTGGAAGGCGAACACCGGGGAGCTGTTTTTT.

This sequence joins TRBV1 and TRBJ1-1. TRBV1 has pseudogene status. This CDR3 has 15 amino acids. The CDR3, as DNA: TGCACCAGCAGCCAATGTTCTTGTAAGAACACTGAAGCTTTCTTT. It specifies CTSSQCSCKNTEAFF.

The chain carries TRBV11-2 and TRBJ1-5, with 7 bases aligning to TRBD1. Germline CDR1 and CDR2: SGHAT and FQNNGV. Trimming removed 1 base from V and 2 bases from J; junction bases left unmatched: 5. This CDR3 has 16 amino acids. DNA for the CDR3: TGTGCCAGCAGCTTAGGTACAGGGGAGGGCAATCAGCCCCAGCATTTT. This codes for CASSLGTGEGNQPQHF. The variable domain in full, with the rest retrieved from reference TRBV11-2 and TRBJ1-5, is EAGVAQSPRYKIIEKRQSVAFWCNPISGHATLYWYQQILGQGPKLLIQFQNNGVVDDSQLPKDRFSAERLKGVDSTLKIQPAKLEDSAVYLCASSLGTGEGNQPQHFGDGTRLSIL.

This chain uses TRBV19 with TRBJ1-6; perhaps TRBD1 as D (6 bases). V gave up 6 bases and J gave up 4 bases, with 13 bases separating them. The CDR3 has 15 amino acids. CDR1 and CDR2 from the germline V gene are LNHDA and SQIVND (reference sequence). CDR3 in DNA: TGTGCCAGTAGAGCAGACAGGTCATATAATTCACCCCTCCACTTT. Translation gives CASRADRSYNSPLHF.

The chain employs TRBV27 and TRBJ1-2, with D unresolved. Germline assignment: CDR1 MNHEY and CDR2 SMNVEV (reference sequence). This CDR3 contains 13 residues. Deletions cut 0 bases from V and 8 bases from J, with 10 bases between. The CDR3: CASSLSGSGGYTF. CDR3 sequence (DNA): TGTGCCAGCAGTTTATCGGGGAGTGGGGGCTACACCTTC.

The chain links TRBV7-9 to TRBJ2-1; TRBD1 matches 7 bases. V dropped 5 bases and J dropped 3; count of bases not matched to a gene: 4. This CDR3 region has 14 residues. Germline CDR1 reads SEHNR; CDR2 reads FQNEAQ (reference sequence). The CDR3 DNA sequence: TGTGCCAGCAGCCATAGACAGGGCTACAATGAGCAGTTCTTC. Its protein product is CASSHRQGYNEQFF.

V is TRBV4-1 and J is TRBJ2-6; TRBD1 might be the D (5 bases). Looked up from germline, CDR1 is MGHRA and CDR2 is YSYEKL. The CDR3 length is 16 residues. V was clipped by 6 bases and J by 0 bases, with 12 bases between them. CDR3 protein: CASRPYDSSGANVLTF. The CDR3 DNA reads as TGCGCCAGCAGGCCGTACGACAGCTCTGGGGCCAACGTCCTGACTTTC.

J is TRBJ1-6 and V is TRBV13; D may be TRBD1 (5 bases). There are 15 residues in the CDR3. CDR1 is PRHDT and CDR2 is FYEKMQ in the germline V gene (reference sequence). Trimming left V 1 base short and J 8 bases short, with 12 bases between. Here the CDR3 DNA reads TGTGCCAGCAGCTTAGTGGGGGGTGAAGATTCACCCCTCCACTTT. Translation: CASSLVGGEDSPLHF.

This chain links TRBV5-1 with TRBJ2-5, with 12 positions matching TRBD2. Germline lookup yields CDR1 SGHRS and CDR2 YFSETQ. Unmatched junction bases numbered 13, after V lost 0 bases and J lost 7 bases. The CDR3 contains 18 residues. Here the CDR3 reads CASSLVPSSGGAGMTQYF. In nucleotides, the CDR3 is TGCGCCAGCAGCTTGGTCCCCTCTAGCGGGGGGGCCGGTATGACCCAGTACTTC. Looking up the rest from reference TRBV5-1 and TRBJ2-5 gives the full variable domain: KAGVTQTPRYLIKTRGQQVTLSCSPISGHRSVSWYQQTPGQGLQFLFEYFSETQRNKGNFPGRFSGRQFSNSRSEMNVSTLELGDSALYLCASSLVPSSGGAGMTQYFGPGTRLLVL.

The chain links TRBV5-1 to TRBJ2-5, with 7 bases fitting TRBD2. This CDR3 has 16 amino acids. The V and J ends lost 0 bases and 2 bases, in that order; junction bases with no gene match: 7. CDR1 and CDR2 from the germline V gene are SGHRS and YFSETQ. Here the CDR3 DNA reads TGCGCCAGCAGCTTGGCCGGTGGACTAGGACAAGAGACCCAGTACTTC. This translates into CASSLAGGLGQETQYF.

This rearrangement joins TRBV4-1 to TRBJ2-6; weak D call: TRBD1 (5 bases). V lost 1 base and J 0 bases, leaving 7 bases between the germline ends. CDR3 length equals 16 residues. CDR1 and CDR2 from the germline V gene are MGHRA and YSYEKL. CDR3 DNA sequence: TGCGCCAGCAGCCAAGTAGGGGCCTCTGGGGCCAACGTCCTGACTTTC. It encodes CASSQVGASGANVLTF.

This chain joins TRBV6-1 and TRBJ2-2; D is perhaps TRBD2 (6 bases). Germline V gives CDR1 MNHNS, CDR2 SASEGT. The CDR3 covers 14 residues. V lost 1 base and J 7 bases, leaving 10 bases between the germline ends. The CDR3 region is CASSEGEESGELFF. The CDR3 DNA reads TGTGCCAGCAGTGAAGGGGAGGAGAGCGGGGAGCTGTTTTTT.

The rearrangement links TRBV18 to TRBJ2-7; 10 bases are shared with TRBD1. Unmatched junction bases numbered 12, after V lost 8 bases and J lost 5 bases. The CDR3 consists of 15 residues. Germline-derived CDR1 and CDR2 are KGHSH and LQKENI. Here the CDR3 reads CASGSGIGTGDEQYF. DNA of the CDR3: TGTGCCAGCGGAAGTGGTATCGGGACAGGGGACGAGCAGTACTTC.

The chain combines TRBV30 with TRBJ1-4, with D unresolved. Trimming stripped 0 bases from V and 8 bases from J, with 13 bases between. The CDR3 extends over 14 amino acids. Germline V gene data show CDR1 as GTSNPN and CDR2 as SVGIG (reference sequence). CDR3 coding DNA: TGTGCCTGGAGTGTCGGTGGTGGAGGGGAAAAACTGTTTTTT. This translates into CAWSVGGGGEKLFF. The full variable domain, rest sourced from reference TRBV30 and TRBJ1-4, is SQTIHQWPATLVQPVGSPLSLECTVEGTSNPNLYWYRQAAGRGLQLLFYSVGIGQISSEVPQNLSASRPQDRQFILSSKKLLLSDSGFYLCAWSVGGGGEKLFFGSGTQLSVL.

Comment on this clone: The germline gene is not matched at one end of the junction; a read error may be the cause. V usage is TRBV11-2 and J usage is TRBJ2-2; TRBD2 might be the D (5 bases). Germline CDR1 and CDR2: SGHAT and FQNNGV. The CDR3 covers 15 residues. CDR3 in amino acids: CASSIDGANTGELFF. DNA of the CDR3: TGTGCCAGCAGCATAGACGGGGCGAACACCGGGGAGCTGTTTTTT.

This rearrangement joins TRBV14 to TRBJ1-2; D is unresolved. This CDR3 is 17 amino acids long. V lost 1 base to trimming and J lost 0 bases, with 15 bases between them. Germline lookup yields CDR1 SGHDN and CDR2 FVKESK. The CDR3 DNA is TGTGCCAGCAGCCAAGCTCTTCTGCAGGATACTAACTATGGCTACACCTTC. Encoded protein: CASSQALLQDTNYGYTF.

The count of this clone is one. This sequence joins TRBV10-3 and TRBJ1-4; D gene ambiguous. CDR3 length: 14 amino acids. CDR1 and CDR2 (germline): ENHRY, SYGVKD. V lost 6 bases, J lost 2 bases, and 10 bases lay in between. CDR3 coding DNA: TGTGCCATCAGCCCAGATACGACTAATGAAAAACTGTTTTTT. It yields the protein CAISPDTTNEKLFF.

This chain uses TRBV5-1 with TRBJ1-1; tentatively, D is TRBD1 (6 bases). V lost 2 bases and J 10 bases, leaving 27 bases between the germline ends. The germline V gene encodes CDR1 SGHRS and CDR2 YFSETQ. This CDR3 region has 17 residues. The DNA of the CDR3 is TGCGCCAGCAGCTTTGCGGGTGGGGTTCGGACAGTTACCACAGCTTTCTTT. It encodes CASSFAGGVRTVTTAFF.

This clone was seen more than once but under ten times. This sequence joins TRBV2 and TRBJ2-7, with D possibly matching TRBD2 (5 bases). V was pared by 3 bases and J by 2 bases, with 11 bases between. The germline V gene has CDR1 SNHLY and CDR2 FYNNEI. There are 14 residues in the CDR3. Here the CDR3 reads CASSEVGVTYEQYF. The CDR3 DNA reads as TGTGCCAGCAGTGAGGTGGGAGTCACCTACGAGCAGTACTTC.

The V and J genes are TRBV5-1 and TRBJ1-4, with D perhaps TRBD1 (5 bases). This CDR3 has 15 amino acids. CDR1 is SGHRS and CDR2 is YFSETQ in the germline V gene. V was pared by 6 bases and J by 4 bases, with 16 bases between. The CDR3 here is CASTGGGVGNEKLFF. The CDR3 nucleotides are TGCGCCAGCACCGGTGGAGGGGTCGGTAATGAAAAACTGTTTTTT.

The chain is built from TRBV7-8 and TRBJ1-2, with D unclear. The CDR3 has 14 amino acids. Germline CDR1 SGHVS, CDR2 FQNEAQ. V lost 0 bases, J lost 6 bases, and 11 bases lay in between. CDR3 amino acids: CASSLAQQIDGYTF. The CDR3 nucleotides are TGTGCCAGCAGCTTAGCACAGCAAATCGATGGCTACACCTTC.

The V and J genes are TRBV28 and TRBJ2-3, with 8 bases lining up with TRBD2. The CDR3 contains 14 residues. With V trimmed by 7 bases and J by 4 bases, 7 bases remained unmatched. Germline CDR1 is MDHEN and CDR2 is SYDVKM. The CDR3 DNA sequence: TGTGCCAGCATCAACGGGGGGGACCCAGATACGCAGTATTTT. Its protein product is CASINGGDPDTQYF.